This T cell receptor (beta chain) was captured in a study of T cells in localized non-small cell lung cancer. Repertoires were generated with immunoSEQ multiplex PCR, while TCRdb's copy carries only in-frame clones and drops some. The table shows some 130,000 clones, with 89% occurring only once. From germline, CDR1 is SGHDN and CDR2 FVKESK. CDR3 length: 14 amino acids. Trimming cost V 4 bases and J 2 bases; bases outside gene matches: 3. On this clone: Antigen: not known.

The study, taken as a whole, reports: Uninvolved adjacent lung showed the highest T cell clonality, exceeding tumor.

The V and J genes are TRBV14 and TRBJ2-7; 9 bases align to TRBD2. The receptor was derived from a female donor aged 60 or older with stage I lung adenocarcinoma. The sequencing here drew on peripheral blood, taken before any cancer treatment. The CDR3 DNA follows: TGTGCCAGCAGCCCTAGCGGGAATACCTACGAGCAGTACTTC. Its translation is CASSPSGNTYEQYF.